The rows below give T cell receptor beta chains drawn from one sample of a study of CD8+ T cells in alopecia areata. Only in-frame clones appear in the TCRdb table, and some are missing; sequencing was by immunoSEQ multiplex PCR. This sample has around 270,000 clones; roughly 50% occur once, and the top ten carry about 1.7%. The sequencing used CD4+ T cells sorted from blood, collected at week 24, from a patient treated with tofacitinib. Receptors were obtained from a human donor with alopecia areata. Both conserved end residues are part of each CDR3. The order of the fields is clone size, D gene, V gene, J gene, CDR3 protein, CDR3 DNA. A D gene is named only where the DNA matches it firmly. Expanded clones are given a class, and other clones once, few, many or no size at all.

few	TRBD2	TRBV7-3	TRBJ2-3	CASSLARTSGTDTQYF	TGTGCCAGCAGCTTAGCCCGGACTAGCGGTACAGATACGCAGTATTTT
few	TRBD1	TRBV19	TRBJ2-7	CASSMGTGVDEQYF	TGTGCCAGTAGTATGGGGACAGGGGTGGACGAGCAGTACTTC
.	.	TRBV25-1	TRBJ2-5	CASSRLEETQYF	TGTGCCAGCTCCCGGCTGGAGGAGACCCAGTACTTC
.	.	TRBV30	TRBJ2-5	CASQVPRETQYF	TGTGCCTCCCAGGTCCCCCGGGAGACCCAGTACTTC
.	TRBD2	TRBV4-3	TRBJ2-7	CASSPGTSGGNEQYF	TGCGCCAGCAGCCCTGGGACTAGCGGGGGGAACGAGCAGTACTTC
.	.	TRBV30	TRBJ1-1	CAWSHIDSKNTEAFF	TGTGCCTGGAGTCACATTGACAGCAAGAACACTGAAGCTTTCTTT
.	.	TRBV4-1	TRBJ2-1	CASSHVGTKNKFF	TGCGCCAGCAGCCATGTGGGGACCAAAAACAAGTTCTTC
.	TRBD1	TRBV29-1	TRBJ1-1	CSARQGDTEAFF	TGCAGCGCCAGACAGGGGGACACTGAAGCTTTCTTT
few	.	TRBV23-1	TRBJ2-3	CASSQEKHTDTQYF	TGCGCCAGCAGTCAAGAGAAACACACAGATACGCAGTATTTT
.	TRBD1	TRBV15	TRBJ2-6	CATIPTGLGSGANVLTF	TGTGCCACCATCCCGACAGGGTTGGGCTCTGGGGCCAACGTCCTGACTTTC
many	.	TRBV5-6	TRBJ2-3	CASSFPEDTQYF	TGTGCCAGCAGCTTTCCCGAGGATACGCAGTATTTT
many	.	TRBV2	TRBJ2-7	CASIAGYEQYF	TGTGCCAGCATCGCCGGCTACGAGCAGTACTTC
once	TRBD1	TRBV4-1	TRBJ1-4	CASSQGSLGQPEKLFF	TGCGCCAGCAGCCAAGGCAGTCTGGGACAGCCTGAAAAACTGTTTTTT
few	.	TRBV18	TRBJ1-4	CASSPLRAEKLFF	TGTGCCAGCTCACCGCTGAGGGCTGAAAAACTGTTTTTT
.	.	TRBV7-9	TRBJ1-6	CASSRASSYNSPLHF	TGTGCCAGCAGCCGGGCTAGCTCCTATAATTCACCCCTCCACTTT
.	.	TRBV30	TRBJ1-5	CAWTPRWDLNQPQHF	TGTGCCTGGACTCCCAGGTGGGACCTCAATCAGCCCCAGCATTTT
.	TRBD1	TRBV7-2	TRBJ1-1	CASSSVTGTGGKAFF	TGTGCCAGCAGCTCGGTGACCGGGACAGGGGGCAAGGCTTTCTTT
.	TRBD1	TRBV15	TRBJ2-4	CATSRPPGQGNIQYF	TGTGCCACCAGCAGACCCCCGGGACAGGGGAACATTCAGTACTTC
.	TRBD1	TRBV10-3	TRBJ1-1	CAIVGQGPEAFF	TGTGCCATCGTAGGACAGGGGCCTGAAGCTTTCTTT
.	.	TRBV27	TRBJ2-5	CASSGETQYF	TGTGCCAGCAGTGGGGAGACCCAGTACTTC
few	.	TRBV4-1	TRBJ2-1	CASSHLDIISYNEQFF	TGCGCCAGCAGCCATCTGGACATAATCTCCTACAATGAGCAGTTCTTC
.	.	TRBV29-1	TRBJ2-7	CSVERLTASYEQYF	TGCAGCGTTGAACGACTCACAGCTTCCTACGAGCAGTACTTC
.	.	TRBV30	TRBJ2-7	CAWSKVYEQYF	TGTGCCTGGAGTAAGGTCTACGAGCAGTACTTC
.	.	TRBV27	TRBJ2-3	CASSLSGGSLGTQYF	TGTGCCAGCAGTTTATCGGGTGGCAGCCTGGGTACGCAGTATTTT
few	.	TRBV30	TRBJ1-5	CAYGLSRGGQPQHF	TGTGCCTATGGACTATCCAGGGGCGGTCAGCCCCAGCATTTT
.	TRBD1	TRBV2	TRBJ1-4	CASRRGRNEKLFF	TGTGCCAGCAGAAGGGGGCGGAATGAAAAACTGTTTTTT
.	.	TRBV5-1	TRBJ1-6	CASSVGVRSPLHF	TGCGCCAGCAGCGTAGGGGTGAGATCACCCCTCCACTTT
.	TRBD1	TRBV29-1	TRBJ1-2	CSVTRQGDGYTF	TGCAGCGTTACCCGACAGGGGGATGGCTACACCTTC
.	.	TRBV29-1	TRBJ2-5	CSVSRERETQYF	TGCAGCGTTTCCAGGGAACGAGAGACCCAGTACTTC
few	.	TRBV4-1	TRBJ1-1	CASTGHMNTEAFF	TGCGCCAGCACCGGACATATGAACACTGAAGCTTTCTTT
.	TRBD1	TRBV29-1	TRBJ2-1	CSGGQNYNEQFF	TGCAGCGGGGGACAGAATTACAATGAGCAGTTCTTC
.	.	TRBV6-5	TRBJ1-1	CASSYSVNTEAFF	TGTGCCAGCAGTTACTCGGTGAACACTGAAGCTTTCTTT
few	.	TRBV5-1	TRBJ1-5	CASSLGDGYQPQHF	TGCGCCAGCAGCTTGGGAGACGGCTATCAGCCCCAGCATTTT
few	.	TRBV19	TRBJ2-1	CASSMHSEQFF	TGTGCCAGTAGTATGCATAGTGAGCAGTTCTTC
.	TRBD2	TRBV2	TRBJ2-7	CASSEGEGEQYF	TGTGCCAGCAGTGAAGGGGAGGGCGAGCAGTACTTC
.	TRBD1	TRBV5-4	TRBJ2-5	CASSGRTGEETQYF	TGTGCCAGCAGCGGAAGGACAGGGGAAGAGACCCAGTACTTC
.	.	TRBV5-1	TRBJ2-1	CASSYQGPSDNEQFF	TGCGCCAGCAGCTACCAGGGACCATCCGACAATGAGCAGTTCTTC
.	TRBD2	TRBV30	TRBJ2-1	CAWSFGRSYNEQFF	TGTGCCTGGAGTTTCGGGAGGTCCTACAATGAGCAGTTCTTC
.	TRBD1	TRBV27	TRBJ1-6	CASSPFGRGGGFNSPLHF	TGTGCCAGCAGTCCCTTCGGTCGGGGAGGGGGCTTCAATTCACCCCTCCACTTT
.	.	TRBV23-1	TRBJ1-1	CASSHNRVGNTEAFF	TGCGCCAGCAGTCATAACAGGGTGGGGAACACTGAAGCTTTCTTT
few	.	TRBV5-1	TRBJ2-7	CASSLGGNTIMPHYEQYF	TGCGCCAGCAGCTTGGGCGGGAACACCATCATGCCCCACTACGAGCAGTACTTC
.	.	TRBV4-1	TRBJ2-7	CASSQAGLWGEQYF	TGCGCCAGCAGCCAGGCAGGGTTATGGGGCGAGCAGTACTTC
.	.	TRBV29-1	TRBJ1-1	CSVVRGRQNTEAFF	TGCAGCGTTGTACGGGGCAGGCAGAACACTGAAGCTTTCTTT